The T cell receptor (beta chain) under discussion was sequenced for a study of blood T cell repertoires in COVID-19. The CDR3 spans 15 residues. Trimming left V 3 bases short and J 2 bases short, with 11 bases between. Per the germline V gene, CDR1 is MNHEY and CDR2 is SMNVEV (reference sequence). Sequencing was performed with immunoSEQ multiplex PCR; in TCRdb, only in-frame clones are kept and a portion is missing. The sample has tens of thousands of clones, 88% seen once; the top ten hold approximately 9.2%. Sequenced: peripheral blood. The V gene is TRBV27, the J gene TRBJ2-1; D is possibly TRBD2 (6 bases). The origin of this receptor is an older woman with active COVID-19. Here the CDR3 DNA reads TGTGCCAGCAGTTTCGGAGGGGCTCCCTACAATGAGCAGTTCTTC. Translating it yields CASSFGGAPYNEQFF.